The clone carrying this T cell receptor (beta chain) has more than one count but fewer than ten. What it binds is not known. This entry comes from a study of cytomegalovirus exposure and HLA in healthy donors. Study outcomes and limitations: Reports state that TCR beta sequences accurately predicted most subjects' HLA-A and HLA-B alleles.

This CDR3 region has 13 residues. Germline V lookup: CDR1 SEHNR, CDR2 FQNEAQ (reference sequence). V lost 2 bases, J lost 4 bases, and 9 bases lay in between. The PCR contained 60 Vbeta and 13 Jbeta primers. Libraries were prepared by immunoSEQ multiplex PCR; TCRdb keeps only in-frame clonotypes and omits some of them. This sample has around 170,000 clones, with more than 75% found just once. J is TRBJ2-7 and V is TRBV7-9; maybe TRBD1 (5 bases). The sequencing sample was made of PBMCs. The clonotype was recovered from a woman between 50 and 59 years old in good health and CMV-seropositive. The CDR3 bases are TGTGCCAGCAGCTTACCAGGGCGATACGAGCAGTACTTC. Residues: CASSLPGRYEQYF.